This TCR beta chain was found in a study of patients and donors after allogeneic stem cell transplantation. This CDR3 is built from 15 residues. Germline CDR1 and CDR2: SGHTA and FQGNSA. V lost 6 bases to trimming and J lost 7 bases; unmatched junction nucleotides: 7. TCRdb recomputed calls from the RT-PCR reads with MiXCR, one row per CDR3 protein. This table holds 25,000 or so distinct CDR3 sequences, around 28% found once. This clonotype was seen at least ten times. The sequence was collected from a human donor who was either an allogeneic HSCT recipient or a stem cell or donor lymphocyte infusion donor (not recorded which). It is not recorded whose cells these are; they may come from a transplant donor. The chain joins TRBV7-2 to TRBJ2-1; the match to TRBD2 covers 12 bases. Sequencing was performed on blood, either unsorted or a sorted T cell fraction (not recorded which). The CDR3 DNA sequence: TGTGCCAGCAGTTCGACTAGCGGGGGCCGGAATGAGCAGTTCTTC. Translated, it gives CASSSTSGGRNEQFF.